The sequence of this T cell receptor beta chain was determined in a study of human T cells and chemical hapten exposure. Study context: 2% DPC was applied to around 2 cm by around 2 cm of upper inner arm skin for sensitization. DPC (0.01%) was patch tested on the upper back and read at 6 days. Whole-study findings and limits: Expanded TCRs were compared with controls, and the expanded TCRs formed significantly more large CDR3 similarity clusters.

This CDR3 has 15 amino acids. CDR1 and CDR2 (germline): MNHEY, SVGAGI. Trimming took off 4 bases at V and 4 bases at J, with 16 bases between the two ends. This sample's time point: patch test 1, 2 weeks after DPC sensitization. The sample's treatment: therapeutic diphenylcyclopropenone sensitization with weekly scalp DPC. Participating donors were patients with alopecia, aged 18 to 70 years, considered appropriate candidates for DPC. TCRdb re-called the RACE reads through MiXCR, storing one row per CDR3 protein. The table records 300,000 to 400,000 distinct CDR3 sequences, under 8% of them present only once. This clonotype was observed a handful of times. Its antigen is not identified.

The TCR sequence derives from a woman under 30 with alopecia areata. Some clones in this sample may be carry-over from other donors' samples. The sample here was whole blood, taken in connection with sensitization to the hapten diphenylcyclopropenone (DPC). This chain joins TRBV6-5 and TRBJ1-1; D gene unclear. CDR3 amino acids: CASSSTRVGSTEAFF. CDR3 DNA sequence: TGTGCCAGCAGTTCGACGAGGGTCGGTAGCACTGAAGCTTTCTTT.